Listed here are 21 T cell receptor beta chains from one sample, sequenced in a study of T cell responses to AZD1222 COVID-19 vaccine. Profiled with immunoSEQ multiplex PCR; TCRdb holds only in-frame clones, not every one. The sample carries about 86,000 clones, 90% recorded once. The source material was peripheral blood, sampled on day 0 of AZD1222 vaccination. The receptors here all came from an adult in good health.

The CDR3 region has the DNA TGTGCCATCAGTGAGTCCGGGGGTAATCAGCCCCAGCATTTT. It codes for CAISESGGNQPQHF. The chain joins TRBV10-3 to TRBJ1-5; perhaps TRBD1 as D (5 bases). V was trimmed by 0 bases and J by 4 bases, leaving 7 bases between them. In germline, CDR1 is ENHRY, CDR2 SYGVKD. The CDR3 extends over 14 amino acids.

The chain employs TRBV28 and TRBJ1-1; D remains ambiguous. The V and J ends lost 2 bases and 5 bases respectively, with 9 bases between them. This CDR3 comprises 13 residues. Germline assignment: CDR1 MDHEN and CDR2 SYDVKM. The CDR3 sequence is CASSLTPPTEAFF. Here the CDR3 DNA reads TGTGCCAGCAGTTTAACCCCCCCAACTGAAGCTTTCTTT.

V gene TRBV28 combines with J gene TRBJ1-1, with 7 positions matching TRBD1. Trimming removed 6 bases from V and 1 base from J; junction bases left unmatched: 11. Per germline, CDR1 MDHEN and CDR2 SYDVKM. The CDR3 sequence is 16 residues long. The CDR3 is CASSRVSGQKNTEAFF. CDR3 sequence (DNA): TGTGCCAGCAGCCGAGTTTCGGGACAGAAGAACACTGAAGCTTTCTTT.

The J gene is TRBJ1-4, the V gene TRBV25-1; tentative D call: TRBD1 (6 bases). Germline CDR1 is MGHDK and CDR2 is SYGVNS. V was cut by 8 bases and J by 5 bases, with 12 bases left in between. The CDR3 loop spans 13 amino acids. The CDR3 protein is CASQDSQNEKLFF. In DNA, the CDR3 is TGTGCCAGCCAGGACAGCCAGAATGAAAAACTGTTTTTT.

This chain connects TRBV24-1 to TRBJ1-5, with unresolved D. The CDR3 extends over 13 amino acids. The germline gives CDR1 KGHDR, CDR2 SFDVKD. Trimming removed 8 bases at V and 7 bases at J, with 14 bases between. Written as DNA, the CDR3 is TGTGCCACCACGGTCGAGGCTCACCAGCCCCAGCATTTT. Translation gives CATTVEAHQPQHF.

This clone has a single count. The germline gene is not matched at one end of the junction; a read error may be the cause. The chain links TRBV18 to TRBJ1-4; D gene unclear. The germline V gene has CDR1 KGHSH and CDR2 LQKENI. The CDR3 loop spans 12 amino acids. The chain's CDR3 is CASSPTDDKLFF. The DNA of the CDR3 is TGTGCCAGCTCCCCCACAGATGACAAACTGTTTTTT.

V is TRBV2 and J is TRBJ1-5; D unresolved. Germline lookup yields CDR1 SNHLY and CDR2 FYNNEI. The length of the CDR3 is 15 residues. V gave up 6 bases and J gave up 0 bases, with 12 bases separating them. CDR3 in DNA: TGTGCCAGCAGGCTACAGACGGCTAGCAATCAGCCCCAGCATTTT. Its translation is CASRLQTASNQPQHF.

The CDR3 DNA reads TGTGCCAGCAGTTTTCAAGGACAGGGCGCTTTCTTT. It specifies CASSFQGQGAFF. This chain links TRBV12-3 or TRBV12-4 with TRBJ1-1; TRBD1 agrees at 8 bases. The CDR3 sequence is 12 residues long. V lost 3 bases, J lost 11 bases, and 5 bases stayed unmatched.

The chain employs TRBV4-2 and TRBJ1-6; the D gene is possibly TRBD1 (6 bases). The CDR3 contains 15 residues. Germline V gene data show CDR1 as LGHNA and CDR2 as YNFKEQ. V was clipped by 0 bases and J by 8 bases, with 11 bases between them. The CDR3 loop is CASSQETGIDSPLHF. CDR3 nucleotides: TGTGCCAGCAGCCAAGAAACAGGGATAGATTCACCCCTCCACTTT.

The J gene is TRBJ1-2, the V gene TRBV5-1, with a weak D call TRBD1 (6 bases). V lost 5 bases and J 1 base, leaving 9 bases between the germline ends. The length of the CDR3 is 13 residues. Germline values: CDR1 SGHRS, CDR2 YFSETQ. CDR3 protein: CASREGDNYGYTF. The CDR3 DNA reads TGCGCCAGCAGGGAGGGGGATAACTATGGCTACACCTTC.

V usage is TRBV10-2 and J usage is TRBJ1-2, with D uncertain. CDR3 length: 14 amino acids. Trimming removed 9 bases from V and 7 bases from J, with 21 bases in between. Germline V lookup: CDR1 WSHSY, CDR2 SAAADI. The CDR3 reads CASTTDPSLGGYTF. In DNA form, the CDR3 reads TGCGCCAGTACAACAGATCCTTCGTTAGGTGGCTACACCTTC.

The chain is built from TRBV5-6 and TRBJ1-5, with D unresolved. The CDR3 runs to 14 residues. From germline, CDR1 is SGHDT and CDR2 YYEEEE. Trimming took off 3 bases at V and 1 base at J, with 8 bases between the two ends. In DNA, the CDR3 is TGTGCCAGCAGCTCCGGGGAGAGCAATCAGCCCCAGCATTTT. Amino acids: CASSSGESNQPQHF.

The CDR3 region is CASTTKNNEQFF. CDR3 nucleotide sequence: TGCGCGTCAACGACCAAGAACAATGAGCAGTTCTTC. V is TRBV10-2 and J is TRBJ2-1; D is uncertain. Germline assignment: CDR1 WSHSY and CDR2 SAAADI. The CDR3 totals 12 residues.

The chain recombines TRBV27 with TRBJ2-7, with D possibly being TRBD2 (6 bases). The germline V and J ends were trimmed by 8 bases and 2 bases, with 13 bases remaining between them. The CDR3 loop spans 13 amino acids. CDR1 and CDR2 (germline): MNHEY, SMNVEV (reference sequence). CDR3 sequence: CASARTSTYEQYF. The CDR3 bases are TGTGCCAGCGCGAGAACTAGCACCTACGAGCAGTACTTC.

The V gene is TRBV7-9, the J gene TRBJ2-7, with 7 bases lining up with TRBD1. J was trimmed by 6 bases and V by 6 bases; bases with no gene match: 5. The CDR3 loop spans 12 amino acids. Germline V gene sequence: CDR1 SEHNR, CDR2 FQNEAQ (reference sequence). The CDR3 loop reads CASSPTGVEQYF. The DNA of the CDR3 is TGTGCCAGCAGTCCCACAGGGGTCGAGCAGTACTTC.

V and J are TRBV29-1 and TRBJ2-1; tentatively, D is TRBD2 (5 bases). Germline CDR1 SQVTM, CDR2 ANQGSEA. V was clipped by 7 bases and J by 0 bases, with 10 bases between them. The CDR3 contains 13 residues. CDR3 amino acids: CSAGLSSYNEQFF. The CDR3 DNA sequence: TGCAGCGCGGGGTTGAGCTCCTACAATGAGCAGTTCTTC.

The rearrangement uses TRBV2 and TRBJ1-2; a possible D gene is TRBD1 (6 bases). Germline V gene data show CDR1 as SNHLY and CDR2 as FYNNEI. Trimming shortened V by 5 bases and J by 8 bases, and 18 bases separated the two germline ends. The CDR3 length is 14 residues. The CDR3 spells CASSFAGAEEGYTF. CDR3 bases: TGTGCCAGCAGTTTCGCAGGGGCGGAAGAAGGCTACACCTTC.

The chain combines TRBV5-6 with TRBJ1-1; D unresolved. The CDR3 length is 13 residues. V was shortened by 3 bases and J by 6 bases, with 12 bases between the two germline ends. Germline loops: CDR1 SGHDT, CDR2 YYEEEE. The CDR3 sequence is CASSSTGSAEAFF. The CDR3 DNA sequence: TGTGCCAGCAGCTCCACGGGGAGCGCTGAAGCTTTCTTT.

The chain has TRBV3-1 (or the pseudogene TRBV3-2) and TRBJ2-7, with D perhaps being TRBD1 or TRBD2 (6 bases each). This CDR3 has 16 amino acids. Trimming shortened V by 4 bases and J by 0 bases, and 16 bases separated the two germline ends. The V gene's germline CDR1 is LGHDT and CDR2 YNNKEL (reference sequence). The CDR3 protein is CASSLWGAGDSYEQYF. The CDR3 DNA reads TGTGCCAGCAGCCTGTGGGGGGCAGGAGACTCCTACGAGCAGTACTTC.

The rearrangement joins TRBV13 to TRBJ2-7; D gene ambiguous. The CDR3 has 14 amino acids. Germline CDR1 and CDR2: PRHDT and FYEKMQ (reference sequence). Trimming cost V 0 bases and J 0 bases, with 6 bases left between them. In DNA, the CDR3 is TGTGCCAGCAGCTTAGGGGGCAGCTCCTACGAGCAGTACTTC. Encoded protein: CASSLGGSSYEQYF.

The rearrangement links TRBV5-4 to TRBJ2-3, with 9 bases that match TRBD2. This CDR3 spans 17 amino acids. Germline V CDR1 and CDR2: SGHNT, YYREEE (reference sequence). V was pared by 1 base and J by 0 bases, with 6 bases of the junction left unmatched. In nucleotides, the CDR3 is TGTGCCAGCAGCTTGATGAGCGGGGGGCCCAGCACAGATACGCAGTATTTT. Its protein is CASSLMSGGPSTDTQYF. Complete variable domain (other parts from reference TRBV5-4 and TRBJ2-3): ETGVTQSPTHLIKTRGQQVTLRCSSQSGHNTVSWYQQALGQGPQFIFQYYREEENGRGNFPPRFSGLQFPNYSSELNVNALELDDSALYLCASSLMSGGPSTDTQYFGPGTRLTVL.